This TCR beta chain was documented in a study of monozygotic twins with inflammatory bowel disease. Whole-study results and caveats: Evidence did not back any single strong signal or clonotype linked to IBD.

Turning to this clonotype: No antigen is known for it.

cDNA was produced in eight separate reactions per sample. TCRdb processed the 5' RACE reads again and assigns one entry to each CDR3 protein, with no DNA. The sample data list 150,000 to 200,000 distinct CDR3 sequences. The CDR3 spans 14 residues. Germline V gene lookup returns CDR1 LGHNA and CDR2 YSLEER. The sample comprised blood. The clonotype was recovered from a human donor with ulcerative colitis or Crohn's disease, or a healthy co-twin of an affected twin (not recorded which). The chain couples TRBV4-3 to TRBJ2-4; TCRdb calls TRBD2, which cannot be checked without DNA. The chain's CDR3 is CASSQAEGLAIQYF.